This note documents a single T cell receptor beta chain sequence. The data are from a study of control samples from healthy donors and cancer patients. The repertoire was sequenced with immunoSEQ multiplex PCR; TCRdb's copy has only in-frame clones and lacks some. The sample has 150,000 to 200,000 clones, approximately 93% seen once. V lost 5 bases and J lost 0; bases outside the gene matches: 3. The CDR3 contains 15 residues. Germline values: CDR1 SGHVS, CDR2 FQNEAQ. The V call is TRBV7-8, the J call TRBJ2-2, with TRBD2 matching over 7 bases. Sequences were obtained from blood. The TCR was taken from a woman in her thirties or forties in good health. This CDR3 reads CASSPSGANTGELFF. The CDR3 region has the DNA TGTGCCAGCAGCCCGAGCGGGGCGAACACCGGGGAGCTGTTTTTT. Filled out from reference TRBV7-8 and TRBJ2-2, the complete variable domain reads GAGVSQSPRYKVAKRGQDVALRCDPISGHVSLFWYQQALGQGPEFLTYFQNEAQLDKSGLPSDRFFAERPEGSVSTLKIQRTQQEDSAVYLCASSPSGANTGELFFGEGSRLTVL.